This note documents a single TCR beta chain sequence. The data are from a study of T cell responses to AZD1222 COVID-19 vaccine. Sequencing used immunoSEQ multiplex PCR; TCRdb keeps in-frame clones, though not all of them. The data hold approximately 130,000 clones, with 85% to 95% observed a single time. The length of the CDR3 is 15 residues. From germline, CDR1 is SNHLY and CDR2 FYNNEI. The trim removed 6 bases at V and 0 bases at J, leaving 4 bases unmatched. This specimen was peripheral blood, taken on day 0 of AZD1222 vaccination. The genes are TRBV2 and TRBJ1-3; 8 bases align to TRBD1. The TCR was taken from an adult in good health. This CDR3 reads CASRQGEYSGNTIYF. The DNA of the CDR3 is TGTGCCAGCAGACAGGGGGAATACTCTGGAAACACCATATATTTT. Drawing the rest from reference TRBV2 and TRBJ1-3, the complete variable domain is EPEVTQTPSHQVTQMGQEVILRCVPISNHLYFYWYRQILGQKVEFLVSFYNNEISEKSEIFDDQFSVERPDGSNFTLKIRSTKLEDSAMYFCASRQGEYSGNTIYFGEGSWLTVV.